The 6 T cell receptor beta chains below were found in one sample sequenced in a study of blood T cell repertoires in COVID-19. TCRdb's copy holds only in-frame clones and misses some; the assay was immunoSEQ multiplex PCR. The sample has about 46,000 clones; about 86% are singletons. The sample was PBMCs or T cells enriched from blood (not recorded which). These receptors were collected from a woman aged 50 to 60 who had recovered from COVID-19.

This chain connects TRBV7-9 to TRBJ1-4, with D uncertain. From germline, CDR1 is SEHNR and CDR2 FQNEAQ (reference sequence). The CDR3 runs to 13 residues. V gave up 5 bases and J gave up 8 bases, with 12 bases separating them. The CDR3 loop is CASSRGLEEKLFF. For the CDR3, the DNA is TGTGCCAGCAGCCGTGGACTGGAAGAAAAACTGTTTTTT.

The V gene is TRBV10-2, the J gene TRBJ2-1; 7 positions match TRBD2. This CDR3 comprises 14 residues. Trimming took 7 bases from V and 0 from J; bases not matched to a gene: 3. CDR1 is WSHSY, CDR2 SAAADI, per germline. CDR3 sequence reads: CASTVAGSYNEQFF. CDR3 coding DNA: TGCGCCAGCACCGTAGCGGGCTCCTACAATGAGCAGTTCTTC.

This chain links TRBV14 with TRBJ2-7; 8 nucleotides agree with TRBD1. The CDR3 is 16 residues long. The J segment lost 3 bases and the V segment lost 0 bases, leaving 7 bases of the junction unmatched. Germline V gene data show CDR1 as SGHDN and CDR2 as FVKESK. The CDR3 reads CASSQDPGQVFYEQYF. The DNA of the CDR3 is TGTGCCAGCAGCCAAGATCCGGGACAGGTTTTCTACGAGCAGTACTTC.

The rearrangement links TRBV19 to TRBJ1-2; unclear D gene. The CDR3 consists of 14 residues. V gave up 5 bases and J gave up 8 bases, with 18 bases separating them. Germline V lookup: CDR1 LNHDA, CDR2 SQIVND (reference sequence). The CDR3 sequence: CASSPPQVVEGYTF. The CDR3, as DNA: TGTGCCAGTAGTCCGCCCCAGGTCGTCGAAGGCTACACCTTC.

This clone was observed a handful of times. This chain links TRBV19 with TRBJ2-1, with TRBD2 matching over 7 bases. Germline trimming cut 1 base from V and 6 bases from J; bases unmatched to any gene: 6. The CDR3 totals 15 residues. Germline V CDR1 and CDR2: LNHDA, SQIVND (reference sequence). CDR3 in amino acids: CASSIGREPSNEQFF. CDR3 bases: TGTGCCAGTAGTATAGGGCGGGAGCCGTCCAATGAGCAGTTCTTC.

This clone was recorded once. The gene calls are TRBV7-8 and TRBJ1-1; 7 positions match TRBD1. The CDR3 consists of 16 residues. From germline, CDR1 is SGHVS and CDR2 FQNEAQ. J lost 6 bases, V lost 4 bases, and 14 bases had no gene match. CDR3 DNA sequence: TGTGCCAGCAGCTCCAGGGGGGTAACTACTCTTGCTGAAGCTTTCTTT. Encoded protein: CASSSRGVTTLAEAFF.